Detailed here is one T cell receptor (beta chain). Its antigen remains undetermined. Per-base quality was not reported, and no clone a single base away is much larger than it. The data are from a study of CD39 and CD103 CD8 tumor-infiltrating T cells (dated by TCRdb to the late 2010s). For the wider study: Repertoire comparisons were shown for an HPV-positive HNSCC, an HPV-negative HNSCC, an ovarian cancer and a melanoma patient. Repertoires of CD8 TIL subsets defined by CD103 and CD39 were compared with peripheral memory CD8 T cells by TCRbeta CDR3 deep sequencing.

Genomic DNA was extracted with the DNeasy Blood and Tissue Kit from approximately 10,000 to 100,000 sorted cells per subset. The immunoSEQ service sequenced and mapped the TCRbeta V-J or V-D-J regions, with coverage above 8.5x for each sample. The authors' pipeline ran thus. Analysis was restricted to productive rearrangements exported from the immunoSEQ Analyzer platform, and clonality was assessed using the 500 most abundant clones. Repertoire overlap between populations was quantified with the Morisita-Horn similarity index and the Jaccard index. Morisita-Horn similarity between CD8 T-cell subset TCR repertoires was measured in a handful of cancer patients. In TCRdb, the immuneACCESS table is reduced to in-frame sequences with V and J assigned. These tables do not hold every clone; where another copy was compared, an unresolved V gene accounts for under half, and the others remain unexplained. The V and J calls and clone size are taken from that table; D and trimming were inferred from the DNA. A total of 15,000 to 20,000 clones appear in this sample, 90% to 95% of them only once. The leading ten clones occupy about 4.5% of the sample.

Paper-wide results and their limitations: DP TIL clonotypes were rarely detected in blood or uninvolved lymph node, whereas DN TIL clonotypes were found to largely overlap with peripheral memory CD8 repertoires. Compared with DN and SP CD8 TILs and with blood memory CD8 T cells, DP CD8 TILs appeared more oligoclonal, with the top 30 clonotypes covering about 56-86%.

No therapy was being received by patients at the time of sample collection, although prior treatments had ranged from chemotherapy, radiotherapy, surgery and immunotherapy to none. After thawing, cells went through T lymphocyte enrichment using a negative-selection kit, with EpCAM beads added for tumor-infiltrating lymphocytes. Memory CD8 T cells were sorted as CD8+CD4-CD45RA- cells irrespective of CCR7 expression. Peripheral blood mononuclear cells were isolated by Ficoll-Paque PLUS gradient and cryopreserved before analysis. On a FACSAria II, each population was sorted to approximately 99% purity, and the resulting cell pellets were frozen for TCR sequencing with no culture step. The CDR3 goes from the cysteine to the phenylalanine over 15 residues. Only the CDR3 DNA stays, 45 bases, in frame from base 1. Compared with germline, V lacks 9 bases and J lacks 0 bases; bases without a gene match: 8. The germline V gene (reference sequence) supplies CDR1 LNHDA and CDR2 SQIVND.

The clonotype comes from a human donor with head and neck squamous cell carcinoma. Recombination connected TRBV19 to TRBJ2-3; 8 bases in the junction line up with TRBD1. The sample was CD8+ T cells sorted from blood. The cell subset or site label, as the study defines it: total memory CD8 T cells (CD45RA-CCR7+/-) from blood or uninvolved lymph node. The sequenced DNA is TGTGCCAGACCGGACAGGGCCACTAGCACAGATACGCAGTATTTT. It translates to CARPDRATSTDTQYF.